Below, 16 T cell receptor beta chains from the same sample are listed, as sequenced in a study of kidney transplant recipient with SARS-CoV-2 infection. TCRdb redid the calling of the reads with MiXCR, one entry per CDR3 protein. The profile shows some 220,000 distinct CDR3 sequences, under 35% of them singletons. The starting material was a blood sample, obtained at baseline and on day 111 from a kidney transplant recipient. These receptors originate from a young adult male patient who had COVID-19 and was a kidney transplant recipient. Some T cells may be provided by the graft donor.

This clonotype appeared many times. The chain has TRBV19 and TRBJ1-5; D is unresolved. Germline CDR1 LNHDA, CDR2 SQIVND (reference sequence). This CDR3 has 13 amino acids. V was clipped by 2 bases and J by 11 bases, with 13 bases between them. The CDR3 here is CASSINPGRSQHF. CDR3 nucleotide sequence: TGTGCCAGTAGTATAAACCCGGGTCGGTCCCAGCATTTT.

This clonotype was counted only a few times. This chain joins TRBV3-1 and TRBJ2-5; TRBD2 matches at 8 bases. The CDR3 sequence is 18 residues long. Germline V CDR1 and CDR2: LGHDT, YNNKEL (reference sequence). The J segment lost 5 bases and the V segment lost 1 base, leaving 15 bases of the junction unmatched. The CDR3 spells CASSQGPSAGGRRETQYF. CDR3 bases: TGTGCCAGCAGCCAAGGCCCCTCGGCGGGAGGCCGTCGTGAGACCCAGTACTTC.

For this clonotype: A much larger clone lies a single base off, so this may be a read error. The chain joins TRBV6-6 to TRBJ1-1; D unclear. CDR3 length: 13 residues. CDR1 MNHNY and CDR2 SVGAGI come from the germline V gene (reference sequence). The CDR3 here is CAGSYSRMPEAFF. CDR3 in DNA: TGTGCCGGCAGTTACTCTCGGATGCCGGAGGCTTTCTTT.

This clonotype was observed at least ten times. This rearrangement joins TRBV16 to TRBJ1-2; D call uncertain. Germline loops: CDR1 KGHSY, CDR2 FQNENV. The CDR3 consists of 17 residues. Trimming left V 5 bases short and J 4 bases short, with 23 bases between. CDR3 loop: CASSVFVVVRKTYGYTF. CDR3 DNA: TGTGCCAGCAGCGTATTCGTGGTCGTTAGAAAGACCTATGGCTACACCTTC. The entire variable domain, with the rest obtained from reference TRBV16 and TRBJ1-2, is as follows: GEEVAQTPKHLVRGEGQKAKLYCAPIKGHSYVFWYQQVLKNEFKFLISFQNENVFDETGMPKERFSAKCLPNSPCSLEIQATKLEDSAVYFCASSVFVVVRKTYGYTFGSGTRLTVV.

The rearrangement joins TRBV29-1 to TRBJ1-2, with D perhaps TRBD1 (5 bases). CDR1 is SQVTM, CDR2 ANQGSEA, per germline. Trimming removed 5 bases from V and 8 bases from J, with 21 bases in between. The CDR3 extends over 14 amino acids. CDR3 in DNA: TGCAGCGTTACCCACGACAGCTTCACTGCCGGCTACACCTTC. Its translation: CSVTHDSFTAGYTF.

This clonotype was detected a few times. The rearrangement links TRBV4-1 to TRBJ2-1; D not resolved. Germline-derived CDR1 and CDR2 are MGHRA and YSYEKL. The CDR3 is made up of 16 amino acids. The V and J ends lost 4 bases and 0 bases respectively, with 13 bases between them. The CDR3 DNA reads TGCGCCAGCAGCCCCCCGGACGGAAGCTCCTACAATGAGCAGTTCTTC. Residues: CASSPPDGSSYNEQFF.

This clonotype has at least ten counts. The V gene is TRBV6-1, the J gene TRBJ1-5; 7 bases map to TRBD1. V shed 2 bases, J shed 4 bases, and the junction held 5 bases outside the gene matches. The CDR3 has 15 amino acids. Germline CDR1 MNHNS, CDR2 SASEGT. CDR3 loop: CASSEQGQLNQPQHF. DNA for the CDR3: TGTGCCAGCAGTGAACAGGGACAGCTAAATCAGCCCCAGCATTTT.

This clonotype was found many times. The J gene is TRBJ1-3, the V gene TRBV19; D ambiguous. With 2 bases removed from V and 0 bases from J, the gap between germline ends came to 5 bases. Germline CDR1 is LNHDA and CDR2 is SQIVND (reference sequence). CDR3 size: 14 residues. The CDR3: CASSIQSSGNTIYF. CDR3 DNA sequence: TGTGCCAGTAGTATACAGAGCTCTGGAAACACCATATATTTT.

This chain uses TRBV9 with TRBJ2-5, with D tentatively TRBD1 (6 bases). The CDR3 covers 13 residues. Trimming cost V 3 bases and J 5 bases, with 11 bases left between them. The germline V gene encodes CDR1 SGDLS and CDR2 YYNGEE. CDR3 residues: CASSDRVSETQYF. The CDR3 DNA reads TGTGCCAGCAGCGACAGGGTTTCGGAGACCCAGTACTTC.

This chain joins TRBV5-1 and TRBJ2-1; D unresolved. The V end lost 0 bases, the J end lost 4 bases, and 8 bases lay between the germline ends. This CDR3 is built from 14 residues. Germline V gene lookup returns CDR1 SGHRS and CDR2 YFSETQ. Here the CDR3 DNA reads TGCGCCAGCAGCTTGGCCTGGAGATACAATGAGCAGTTCTTC. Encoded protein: CASSLAWRYNEQFF.

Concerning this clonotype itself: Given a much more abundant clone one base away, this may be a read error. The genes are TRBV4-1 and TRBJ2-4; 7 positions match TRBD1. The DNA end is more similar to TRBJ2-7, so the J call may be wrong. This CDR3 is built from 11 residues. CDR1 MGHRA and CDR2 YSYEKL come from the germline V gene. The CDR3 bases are TGCGCCAGAAGACAGGGTACCGAGCAGTACTTC. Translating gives CARRQGTEQYF.

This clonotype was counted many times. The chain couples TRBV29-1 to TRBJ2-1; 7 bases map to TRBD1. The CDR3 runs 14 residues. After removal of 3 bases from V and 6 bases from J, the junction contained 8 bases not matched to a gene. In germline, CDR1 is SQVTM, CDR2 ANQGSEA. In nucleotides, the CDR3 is TGCAGCGTTGATCGGACGACAGGGACCAATGAGCAGTTCTTC. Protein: CSVDRTTGTNEQFF.

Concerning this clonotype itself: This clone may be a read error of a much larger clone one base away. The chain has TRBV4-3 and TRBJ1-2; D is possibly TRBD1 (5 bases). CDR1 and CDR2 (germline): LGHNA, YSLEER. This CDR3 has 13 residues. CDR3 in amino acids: CTSSQDWGGKGIF. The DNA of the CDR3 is TGCACCAGCAGCCAAGATTGGGGCGGGAAAGGTATTTTC.

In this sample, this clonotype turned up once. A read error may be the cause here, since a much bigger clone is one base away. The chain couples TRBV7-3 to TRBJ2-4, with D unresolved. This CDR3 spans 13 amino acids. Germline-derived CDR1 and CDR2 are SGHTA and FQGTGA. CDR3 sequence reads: CASSLGPDNEQLF. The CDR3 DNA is TGTGCCAGCAGCTTAGGTCCCGACAATGAGCAGCTCTTC.

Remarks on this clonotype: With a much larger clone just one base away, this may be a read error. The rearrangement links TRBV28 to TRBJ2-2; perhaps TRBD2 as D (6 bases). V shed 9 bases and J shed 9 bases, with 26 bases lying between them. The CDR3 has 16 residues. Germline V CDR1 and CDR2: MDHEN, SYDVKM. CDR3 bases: TGTGCCAGTATCGGGTGGGGACTTACAGGCCACCGGGAGCTGTTTTTT. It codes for CASIGWGLTGHRELFF.

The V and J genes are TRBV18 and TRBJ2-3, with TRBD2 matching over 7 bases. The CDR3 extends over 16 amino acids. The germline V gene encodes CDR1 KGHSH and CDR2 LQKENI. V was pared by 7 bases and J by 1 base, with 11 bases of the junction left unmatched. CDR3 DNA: TGTGCCAGCTTTGACCGGGACCGGGGGGGCACAGATACGCAGTATTTT. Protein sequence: CASFDRDRGGTDTQYF. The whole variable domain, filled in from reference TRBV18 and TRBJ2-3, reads NAGVMQNPRHLVRRRGQEARLRCSPMKGHSHVYWYRQLPEEGLKFMVYLQKENIIDESGMPKERFSAEFPKEGPSILRIQQVVRGDSAAYFCASFDRDRGGTDTQYFGPGTRLTVL.